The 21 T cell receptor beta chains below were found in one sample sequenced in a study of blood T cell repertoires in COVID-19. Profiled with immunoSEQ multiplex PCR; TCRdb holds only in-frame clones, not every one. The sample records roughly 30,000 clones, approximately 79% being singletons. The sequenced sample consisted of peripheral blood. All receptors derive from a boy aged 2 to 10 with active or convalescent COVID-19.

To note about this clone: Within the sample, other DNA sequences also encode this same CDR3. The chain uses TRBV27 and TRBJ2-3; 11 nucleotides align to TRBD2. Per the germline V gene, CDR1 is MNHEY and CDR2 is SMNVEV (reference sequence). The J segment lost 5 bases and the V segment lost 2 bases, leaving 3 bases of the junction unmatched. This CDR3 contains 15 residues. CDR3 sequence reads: CASSLGLAGGDTQYF. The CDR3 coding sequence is TGTGCCAGCAGTTTAGGGCTAGCGGGAGGAGATACGCAGTATTTT.

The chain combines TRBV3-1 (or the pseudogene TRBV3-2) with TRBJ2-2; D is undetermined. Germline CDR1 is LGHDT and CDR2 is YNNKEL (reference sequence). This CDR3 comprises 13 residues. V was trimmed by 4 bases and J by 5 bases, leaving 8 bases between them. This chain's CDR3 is CASSPFLTGELFF. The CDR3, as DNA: TGTGCCAGCAGCCCGTTTCTGACCGGGGAGCTGTTTTTT.

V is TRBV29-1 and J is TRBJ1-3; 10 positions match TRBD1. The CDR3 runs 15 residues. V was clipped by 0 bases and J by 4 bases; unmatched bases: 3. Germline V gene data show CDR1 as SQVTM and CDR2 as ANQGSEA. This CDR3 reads CSVEDRGQGGNTIYF. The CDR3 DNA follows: TGCAGCGTTGAAGATCGGGGACAGGGGGGAAACACCATATATTTT.

In DNA form, the CDR3 reads TGTGCCAGCAGCTTAAATTTTGGGCGGGGGGGCTCCAATGAGCAGTTCTTC. As protein: CASSLNFGRGGSNEQFF. This sequence joins TRBV11-2 and TRBJ2-1; 9 bases are a match to TRBD2. Germline CDR1 reads SGHAT; CDR2 reads FQNNGV. V lost 2 bases, J lost 6 bases, and 11 bases stayed unmatched. This CDR3 is 17 amino acids long.

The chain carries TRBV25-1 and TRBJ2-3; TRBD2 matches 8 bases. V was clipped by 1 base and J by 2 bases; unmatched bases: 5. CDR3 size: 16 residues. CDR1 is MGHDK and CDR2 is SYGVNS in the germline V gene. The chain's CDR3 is CASSESASGFTDTQYF. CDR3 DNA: TGTGCCAGCAGTGAATCCGCTAGCGGGTTCACAGATACGCAGTATTTT.

The CDR3 nucleotides are TGCGCCAGCAGCTTGGAAGGGAGTCAGAATAATTCACCCCTCCACTTT. Translated: CASSLEGSQNNSPLHF. The chain uses TRBV5-1 and TRBJ1-6; D call uncertain. The ends were cut back, 0 bases at V and 5 bases at J, with 12 bases in the middle. CDR1 is SGHRS, CDR2 YFSETQ, per germline. There are 16 residues in the CDR3.

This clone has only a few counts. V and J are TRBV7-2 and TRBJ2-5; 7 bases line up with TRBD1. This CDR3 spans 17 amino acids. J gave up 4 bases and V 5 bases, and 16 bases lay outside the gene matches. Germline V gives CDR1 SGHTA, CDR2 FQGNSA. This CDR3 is CASSPDLFRQGRETQYF. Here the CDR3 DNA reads TGTGCCAGCAGCCCGGACCTGTTTAGACAGGGAAGAGAGACCCAGTACTTC.

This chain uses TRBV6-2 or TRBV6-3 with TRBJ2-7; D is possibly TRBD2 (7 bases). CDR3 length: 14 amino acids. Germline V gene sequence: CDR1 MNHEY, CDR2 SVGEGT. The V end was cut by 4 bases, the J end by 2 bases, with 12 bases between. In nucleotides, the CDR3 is TGTGCCAGCAGTTCGGGGCGGGGGCCCTACGAGCAGTACTTC. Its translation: CASSSGRGPYEQYF.

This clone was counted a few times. CDR3 coding DNA: TGTGCCAGCAGCTCGACAGAGGATGATCAGCCCCAGCATTTT. Translation: CASSSTEDDQPQHF. The chain joins TRBV7-9 to TRBJ1-5, with D possibly TRBD1 on 5 matching bases. The V gene lost 4 bases and the J gene lost 5 bases, with 12 bases spanning the gap. The CDR3 totals 14 residues. CDR1 and CDR2 from the germline V gene are SEHNR and FQNEAQ (reference sequence).

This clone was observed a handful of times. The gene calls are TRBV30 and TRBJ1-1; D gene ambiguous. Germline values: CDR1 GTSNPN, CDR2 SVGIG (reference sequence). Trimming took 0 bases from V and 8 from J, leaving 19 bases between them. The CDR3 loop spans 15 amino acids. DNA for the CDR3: TGTGCCTGGAGTGTACCACGCGGTCTTGTTGTAGAAGCTTTCTTT. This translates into CAWSVPRGLVVEAFF.

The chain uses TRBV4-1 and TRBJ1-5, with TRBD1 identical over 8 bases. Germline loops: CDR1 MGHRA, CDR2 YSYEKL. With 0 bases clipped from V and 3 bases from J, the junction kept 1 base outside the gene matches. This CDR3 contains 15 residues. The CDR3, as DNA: TGCGCCAGCAGCCAAGAGGACAGGGCCAATCAGCCCCAGCATTTT. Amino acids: CASSQEDRANQPQHF.

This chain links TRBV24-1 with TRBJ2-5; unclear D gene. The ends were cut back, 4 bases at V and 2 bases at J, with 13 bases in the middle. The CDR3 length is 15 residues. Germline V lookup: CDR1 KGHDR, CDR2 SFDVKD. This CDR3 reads CATSDPNRDQETQYF. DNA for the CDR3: TGTGCCACCAGTGACCCTAACAGAGATCAAGAGACCCAGTACTTC.

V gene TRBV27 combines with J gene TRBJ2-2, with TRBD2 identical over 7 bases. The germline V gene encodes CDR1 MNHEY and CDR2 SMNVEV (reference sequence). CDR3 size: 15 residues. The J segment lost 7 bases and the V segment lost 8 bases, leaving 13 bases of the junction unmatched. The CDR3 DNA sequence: TGTGCCAGCCAACCAACGGCGGGAGAGAGCGGGGAGCTGTTTTTT. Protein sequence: CASQPTAGESGELFF.

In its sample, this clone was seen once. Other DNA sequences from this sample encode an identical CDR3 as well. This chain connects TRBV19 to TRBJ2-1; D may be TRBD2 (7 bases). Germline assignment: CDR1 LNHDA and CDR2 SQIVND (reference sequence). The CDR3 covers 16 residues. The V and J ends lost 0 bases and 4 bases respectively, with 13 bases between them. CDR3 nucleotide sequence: TGTGCCAGTAGTATAGATAGGGGGGGCTGGTACAATGAGCAGTTCTTC. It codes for CASSIDRGGWYNEQFF.

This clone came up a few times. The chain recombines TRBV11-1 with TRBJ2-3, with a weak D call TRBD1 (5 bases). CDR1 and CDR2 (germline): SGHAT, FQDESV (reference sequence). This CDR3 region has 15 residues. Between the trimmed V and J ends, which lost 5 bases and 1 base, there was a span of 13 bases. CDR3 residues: CASSKLIGGTDTQYF. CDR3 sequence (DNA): TGTGCCAGCAGCAAACTGATAGGGGGCACAGATACGCAGTATTTT.

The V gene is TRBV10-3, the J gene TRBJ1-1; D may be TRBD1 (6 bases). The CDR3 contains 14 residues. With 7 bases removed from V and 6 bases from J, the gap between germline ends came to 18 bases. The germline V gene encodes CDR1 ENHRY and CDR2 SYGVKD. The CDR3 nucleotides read TGTGCCATCACCTCAGACAGGTTCAACGCTGAAGCTTTCTTT. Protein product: CAITSDRFNAEAFF.

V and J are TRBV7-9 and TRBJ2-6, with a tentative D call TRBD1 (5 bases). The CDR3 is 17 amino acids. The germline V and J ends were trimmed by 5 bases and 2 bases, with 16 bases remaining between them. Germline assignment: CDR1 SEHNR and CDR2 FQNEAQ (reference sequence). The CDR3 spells CASSPRPGNPGANVLTF. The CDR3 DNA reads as TGTGCCAGCAGCCCCCGTCCAGGGAATCCTGGGGCCAACGTCCTGACTTTC.

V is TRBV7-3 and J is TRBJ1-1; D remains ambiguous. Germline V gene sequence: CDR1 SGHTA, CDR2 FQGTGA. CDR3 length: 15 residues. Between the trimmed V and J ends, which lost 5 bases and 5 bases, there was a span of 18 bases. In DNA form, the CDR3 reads TGTGCCAGCAGCAACCCCGGGAAATTAGGAACTGAAGCTTTCTTT. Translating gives CASSNPGKLGTEAFF.

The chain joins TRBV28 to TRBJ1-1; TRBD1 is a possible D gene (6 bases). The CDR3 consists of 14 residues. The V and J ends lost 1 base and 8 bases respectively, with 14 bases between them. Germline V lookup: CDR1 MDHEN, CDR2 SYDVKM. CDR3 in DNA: TGTGCCAGCAGTTTATCGTTAGGACAGTTAGAAGCTTTCTTT. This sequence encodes CASSLSLGQLEAFF.

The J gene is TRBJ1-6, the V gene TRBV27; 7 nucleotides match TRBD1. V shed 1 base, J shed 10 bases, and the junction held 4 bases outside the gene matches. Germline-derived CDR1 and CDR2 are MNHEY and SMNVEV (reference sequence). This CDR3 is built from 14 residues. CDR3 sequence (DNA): TGTGCCAGCAGTTTATTGGCAGGGGGATCACCCCTCCACTTT. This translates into CASSLLAGGSPLHF.

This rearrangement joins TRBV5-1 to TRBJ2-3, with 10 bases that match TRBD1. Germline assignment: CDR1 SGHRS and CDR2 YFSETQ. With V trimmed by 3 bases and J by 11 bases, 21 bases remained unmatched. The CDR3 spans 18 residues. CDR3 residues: CASSWDPTGGAKDQRQYF. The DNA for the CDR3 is TGCGCCAGCAGCTGGGACCCGACAGGGGGCGCAAAGGATCAAAGGCAGTATTTT.